The source of this T cell receptor beta chain is a study of blood T cell repertoires in COVID-19. Turning to the study itself: The United States, Italy and Spain supplied acute and convalescent COVID-19 samples. PBMCs, B-cell-depleted T cells, or T cells were the source of the cDNA or gDNA that made up the material.

CDR3 length equals 15 residues. Trimming cost V 7 bases and J 0 bases, with 13 bases left between them. Germline V CDR1 and CDR2: MNHEY, SMNVEV (reference sequence). Generated by immunoSEQ multiplex PCR, the TCRdb table keeps only in-frame clones and is missing some. Found here are about 220,000 clones, approximately 81% of them singletons; the top ten hold around 3.3%. The TCR was taken from an elderly woman with acute or convalescent COVID-19. This chain joins TRBV27 and TRBJ2-1; D not certain. Sequencing input: peripheral blood. The CDR3 nucleotides are TGTGCCAGCACCCGCGATGTAAGCTCCTACAATGAGCAGTTCTTC. As protein: CASTRDVSSYNEQFF.